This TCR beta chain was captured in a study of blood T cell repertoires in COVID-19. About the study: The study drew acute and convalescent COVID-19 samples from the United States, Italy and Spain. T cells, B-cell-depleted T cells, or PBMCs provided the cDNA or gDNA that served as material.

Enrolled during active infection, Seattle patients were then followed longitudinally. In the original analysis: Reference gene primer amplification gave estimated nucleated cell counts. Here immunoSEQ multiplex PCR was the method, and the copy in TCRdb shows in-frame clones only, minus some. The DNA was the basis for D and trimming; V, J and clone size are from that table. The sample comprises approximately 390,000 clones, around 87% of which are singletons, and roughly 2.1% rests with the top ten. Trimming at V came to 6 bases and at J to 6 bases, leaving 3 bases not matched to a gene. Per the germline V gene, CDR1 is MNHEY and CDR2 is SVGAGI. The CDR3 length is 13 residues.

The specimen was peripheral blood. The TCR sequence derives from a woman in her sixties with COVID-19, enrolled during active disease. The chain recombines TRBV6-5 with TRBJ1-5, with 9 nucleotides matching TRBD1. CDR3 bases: TGTGCCAGCAGCGGGACAGGGATTCAGCCCCAGCATTTT. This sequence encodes CASSGTGIQPQHF.